These T cell receptor beta chains were read from a single sample in a study of Graves' ophthalmopathy and Graves' hyperthyroidism. TCRdb processed the multiplex PCR reads anew with MiXCR; each CDR3 protein has one entry. The table lists 300,000 to 400,000 distinct CDR3 sequences, about 18% of them singletons. Material for sequencing was peripheral blood. The receptors shown here come from an adult woman with stable Graves' hyperthyroidism. Each CDR3 is given with its conserved first and last residue. The D gene is left open where the match is weak. Clone size is not always given. Where it is, it says once, few, many or a class for expanded clones.

.,.,TRBJ2-5,TRBV20-1,CSARDGARGRETQYF,TGCAGTGCTAGAGATGGTGCAAGGGGTCGAGAGACCCAGTACTTC
many,.,TRBJ2-5,TRBV19,CASSIILSETQYF,TGTGCCAGTAGTATAATCCTCTCGGAGACCCAGTACTTC
.,.,TRBJ2-7,TRBV10-3,CAISDSGITYEQYF,TGTGCCATCAGTGATTCGGGGATTACCTACGAGCAGTACTTC
many,TRBD1,TRBJ2-7,TRBV28,CASSWDRGVPEQYF,TGTGCCAGCAGTTGGGACAGGGGCGTACCCGAGCAGTACTTC
many,.,TRBJ1-2,TRBV4-2,CASSQDRAGNYGYTF,TGTGCCAGCAGCCAAGATCGGGCAGGCAACTATGGCTACACCTTC
.,.,TRBJ1-2,TRBV28,CASSLTVHPGSGYTF,TGTGCCAGCAGTCTTACAGTCCACCCGGGGAGTGGCTACACCTTC
many,TRBD1,TRBJ1-5,TRBV20-1,CSAIPGTGDSNQPQHF,TGCAGTGCCATCCCCGGGACAGGGGATAGCAATCAGCCCCAGCATTTT
many,.,TRBJ1-2,TRBV6-2/TRBV6-3,CASSPGSYGYTF,TGTGCCAGCAGCCCAGGATCTTATGGCTACACCTTC
.,.,TRBJ2-5,TRBV6-1,CASVGHLGETQYF,TGTGCCAGCGTGGGCCATTTGGGGGAGACCCAGTACTTC
.,.,TRBJ2-7,TRBV7-2,CASSSWPSTYEQYF,TGTGCCAGCAGCTCCTGGCCAAGTACCTACGAGCAGTACTTC
.,.,TRBJ1-5,TRBV12-3/TRBV12-4,CASTGVNQPQHF,TGTGCCAGCACAGGGGTTAATCAGCCCCAGCATTTT
many,TRBD2,TRBJ2-7,TRBV7-6,CASSLYAGVYEQYF,TGTGCCAGCAGCTTATACGCGGGAGTTTACGAGCAGTACTTC
few,.,TRBJ2-1,TRBV20-1,CSASQPTSYNEQFF,TGCAGTGCTAGTCAACCTACCTCCTACAATGAGCAGTTCTTC
many,.,TRBJ2-7,TRBV6-1,CASSDAEGGHEQYF,TGTGCCAGCAGTGATGCAGAGGGTGGCCACGAGCAGTACTTC
.,.,TRBJ2-7,TRBV19,CASHSGSQNFYEQYF,TGTGCCAGTCATTCAGGGTCCCAGAACTTCTACGAGCAGTACTTC
few,TRBD2,TRBJ2-7,TRBV5-1,CASSNLAGAKGEQYF,TGCGCCAGCAGCAACTTAGCGGGGGCCAAGGGGGAGCAGTACTTC
few,.,TRBJ1-2,TRBV5-1,CASRGDENYGYTF,TGCGCCAGCAGGGGGGATGAAAACTATGGCTACACCTTC
.,TRBD1,TRBJ2-5,TRBV12-3/TRBV12-4,CASSRPGQSETQYF,TGTGCCAGCAGTCGACCGGGACAGTCTGAGACCCAGTACTTC
.,.,TRBJ2-7,TRBV6-2/TRBV6-3,CASSYQSDGGYEQYF,TGTGCCAGCAGTTACCAGTCCGATGGCGGCTACGAGCAGTACTTC
once,TRBD1,TRBJ1-3,TRBV25-1,CASSPQAGTGGSLSGNTIYF,TGTGCCAGCAGTCCCCAGGCAGGGACAGGGGGATCACTCTCTGGAAACACCATATATTTT
.,.,TRBJ1-1,TRBV28,CASSLYEGEAFF,TGTGCCAGCAGTTTGTACGAAGGTGAAGCTTTCTTT
many,TRBD1,TRBJ1-5,TRBV4-2,CASSQEKGAQPQHF,TGTGCCAGCAGCCAAGAAAAGGGGGCTCAGCCCCAGCATTTT
few,TRBD1,TRBJ2-3,TRBV9,CASSVGTATDTQYF,TGTGCCAGCAGCGTTGGGACAGCCACAGATACGCAGTATTTT
many,.,TRBJ2-2,TRBV6-5,CASSYDSGGGELFF,TGTGCCAGCAGTTACGATAGCGGAGGCGGGGAGCTGTTTTTT
.,.,TRBJ2-5,TRBV6-5,CASSYSDIETQYF,TGTGCCAGCAGTTACTCGGATATAGAGACCCAGTACTTC
many,.,TRBJ1-1,TRBV15,CATSRDKSREAFF,TGTGCCACCAGCAGAGATAAGAGCAGAGAAGCTTTCTTT
many,.,TRBJ1-6,TRBV5-6,CASSPAYNSPLHF,TGTGCCAGCAGCCCCGCGTATAATTCACCCCTCCACTTT
many,TRBD2,TRBJ2-7,TRBV9,CASSSGTSAYEQYF,TGTGCCAGCAGTTCCGGGACTAGCGCCTACGAGCAGTACTTC
many,TRBD2,TRBJ2-7,TRBV5-1,CASSPGRTSGRAYEQYF,TGCGCCAGCAGCCCGGGAAGGACTAGCGGGAGGGCCTACGAGCAGTACTTC
.,.,TRBJ1-1,TRBV6-2/TRBV6-3,CASNRGHTEAFF,TGTGCCAGCAATCGGGGGCACACTGAAGCTTTCTTT
many,.,TRBJ1-5,TRBV24-1,CATSDGQSNQPQHF,TGTGCCACCAGCGACGGACAGAGCAATCAGCCCCAGCATTTT
many,TRBD1,TRBJ1-2,TRBV7-2,CASSPQGGDGYTF,TGTGCCAGCAGCCCACAGGGGGGAGATGGCTACACCTTC
many,.,TRBJ1-5,TRBV12-3/TRBV12-4,CASSTDRSGQPQHF,TGTGCCAGCAGTACTGACAGGAGTGGTCAGCCCCAGCATTTT
many,.,TRBJ2-2,TRBV7-2,CASSLGRQGSTRSGELFF,TGTGCCAGCAGCTTAGGGCGCCAGGGGTCCACCAGGTCCGGGGAGCTGTTTTTT
many,.,TRBJ2-7,TRBV6-5,CASSYSSGGYSYEQYF,TGTGCCAGCAGTTACTCGTCGGGGGGCTATTCCTACGAGCAGTACTTC
.,TRBD1,TRBJ1-2,TRBV6-1,CASSDRQGEYGYTF,TGTGCCAGCAGTGACAGACAGGGTGAGTATGGCTACACCTTC
.,.,TRBJ1-5,TRBV15,CATSRDRGSEVQPQHF,TGTGCCACCAGCAGAGATCGAGGGAGTGAAGTTCAGCCCCAGCATTTT
many,TRBD1,TRBJ1-2,TRBV29-1,CSVVGTVGNTF,TGCAGCGTTGTAGGGACAGTAGGCAACACCTTC
many,.,TRBJ1-2,TRBV13,CASSSPLLTGNYGYTF,TGTGCCAGCAGCTCCCCCCTGCTCACGGGTAACTATGGCTACACCTTC
.,.,TRBJ2-2,TRBV6-1,CASRQQSRGNTGELFF,TGTGCCAGCAGGCAGCAAAGCAGGGGGAACACCGGGGAGCTGTTTTTT
many,TRBD2,TRBJ2-7,TRBV4-3,CASSPGTSGIGGPYEQYF,TGCGCCAGCAGCCCAGGGACTAGCGGGATAGGAGGCCCCTACGAGCAGTACTTC
many,.,TRBJ2-4,TRBV3-1,CASTQRGLAKNIQYF,TGTGCCAGCACCCAACGCGGTCTAGCCAAAAACATTCAGTACTTC
.,.,TRBJ1-2,TRBV19,CASSITGARDYGYTF,TGTGCCAGTAGTATAACCGGGGCCCGGGACTATGGCTACACCTTC
many,.,TRBJ2-5,TRBV3-1,CASSQAASLETQYF,TGTGCCAGCAGCCAAGCGGCTAGTCTCGAGACCCAGTACTTC
many,.,TRBJ1-2,TRBV12-3/TRBV12-4,CASSLLGRDDGYTF,TGTGCCAGCAGTTTACTCGGCAGGGACGATGGCTACACCTTC
many,.,TRBJ1-5,TRBV6-5,CASSPYRDSNQPQHF,TGTGCCAGCAGTCCATACAGGGATAGCAATCAGCCCCAGCATTTT
.,TRBD1,TRBJ1-1,TRBV7-8,CASSFGTGGMNTEAFF,TGTGCCAGCAGCTTTGGGACAGGGGGAATGAACACTGAAGCTTTCTTT
many,.,TRBJ2-7,TRBV28,CASRDGAYEQYF,TGTGCCAGCAGAGACGGGGCGTACGAGCAGTACTTC
.,.,TRBJ1-6,TRBV6-5,CASSAGRNSPLHF,TGTGCCAGCAGCGCTGGTAGAAATTCACCCCTCCACTTT
many,.,TRBJ2-5,TRBV5-1,CASSPGTWETQYF,TGCGCCAGCAGCCCCGGGACCTGGGAGACCCAGTACTTC
.,.,TRBJ1-2,TRBV6-1,CASRQGPYGYTF,TGTGCCAGCAGACAGGGCCCCTATGGCTACACCTTC
many,TRBD1,TRBJ1-1,TRBV12-5,CASGSGQMNTEAFF,TGTGCTAGTGGTTCGGGACAGATGAACACTGAAGCTTTCTTT
few,TRBD2,TRBJ2-2,TRBV20-1,CSAGTSGWTGELFF,TGCAGTGCTGGGACTAGCGGGTGGACCGGGGAGCTGTTTTTT
many,.,TRBJ1-1,TRBV19,CASSGDRVQNTEAFF,TGTGCCAGTAGTGGGGATAGGGTACAGAACACTGAAGCTTTCTTT
many,TRBD1,TRBJ2-5,TRBV12-3/TRBV12-4,CASSLGPGQGQETQYF,TGTGCCAGCAGTTTAGGGCCGGGACAGGGCCAAGAGACCCAGTACTTC
many,.,TRBJ2-2,TRBV7-2,CASSFSENTGELFF,TGTGCCAGCAGCTTTTCAGAGAACACCGGGGAGCTGTTTTTT
.,TRBD1,TRBJ2-2,TRBV5-1,CASSVTGFANTGELFF,TGCGCCAGCAGCGTGACAGGGTTCGCGAACACCGGGGAGCTGTTTTTT
many,TRBD2,TRBJ2-7,TRBV7-2,CASSLEGLGYEQYF,TGTGCCAGCAGCTTAGAGGGACTAGGCTACGAGCAGTACTTC
many,.,TRBJ1-5,TRBV5-1,CASSLGGHLNQPQHF,TGCGCCAGCAGCTTGGGGGGACACTTAAATCAGCCCCAGCATTTT
few,.,TRBJ2-7,TRBV30,CAWRGLGKQTYEQYF,TGTGCCTGGAGGGGGTTAGGCAAGCAAACCTACGAGCAGTACTTC